This T cell receptor (beta chain) appears in the sequencing data of a study of human T cells and chemical hapten exposure listed by TCRdb under 2021. Regarding the complete study: For sensitization, 2% DPC in acetone was applied to a roughly 2 cm by roughly 2 cm area of upper inner arm skin. The mostly female patient cohort included alopecia areata with under or over 50% scalp involvement, alopecia totalis and alopecia universalis. Patch testing on the upper back used Finn chambers containing 0.01% DPC, with scoring done after 6 days according to International Contact Dermatitis Research Group standards. Peripheral blood TCR repertoire changes were tracked in vivo in alopecia patients during primary and secondary sensitization to the hapten diphenylcyclopropenone (DPC). From each blood RNA sample, both TCR alpha and TCR beta chains were sequenced. Blood samples were taken from patients before sensitization (week 0) and at 2, 6 and about 24 weeks after DPC sensitization. Throughout the study period of roughly 24 weeks, patients also received therapeutic DPC doses to the scalp every week. Libraries were pooled for sequencing, and variation in per-sample TCR yields was attributed mainly to small differences in library volumes within the pool. Under 30 alopecia patients gave blood for TCR sequencing at one to four time points (pre-sensitization, 2, 6 and 24 weeks). Here is what the overall study found, with its caveats: All patients had alopecia, a presumed autoimmune disease, so their immune response might differ from that of healthy individuals. DPC sensitization did not change the number of TCRs with a frequency above 1 in 1000, and there was no evidence of changes in global repertoire structure. A positive correlation was found between the number of PT1 expanded TCRs and patch test score, with significance reached at thresholds 8, 16 and 32 but not 4. Compared with pre-sensitization or healthy control sets, expanded TCRs formed significantly more large CDR3 similarity clusters, which is consistent with antigen-driven responses. Repeated subsampling changed both the strength of the expansion versus patch-test correlation and the threshold at which that correlation became significant.

This sample's time point label indicates: patch test 1, 2 weeks after DPC sensitization. Read against the paper, the sample's treatment or condition label means: therapeutic diphenylcyclopropenone sensitization with weekly scalp DPC. Total RNA was extracted from unfractionated whole blood that had been collected in Tempus Blood RNA tubes. Blood at each patch-test visit was drawn before the patch test was applied. Eligible patients were aged 18 to 70, diagnosed with alopecia, deemed suitable for DPC therapy, and excluded if pregnant. Libraries were prepared through RACE. Sequenced on a NextSeq 500. During library preparation, unique molecular identifiers were attached to individual cDNA molecules so that TCRs could be counted quantitatively and reproducibly. Concerning the study's data processing: A median of about 100,000 TCRs per sample was observed, with a range of about 23,224 to 690,600. V, J and CDR3 annotation of the TCR reads was performed with the Decombinator software suite. For the PS versus PT1 abundance plots, all samples were subsampled to the same number of TCRs (28,000). Expanded TCRs were defined as absent before sensitization and observed at least eight times at the 2-week time point. TCRdb's own reprocessing of the public reads used fastp at Q25 and MiXCR and kept productive beta chains. Identical CDR3 protein sequences are pooled into one entry, listed with their most common genes and DNA. V and J calls and clone size were set by TCRdb, not the authors. The sample records about 34,000 distinct CDR3 sequences, around 6.8% of which are singletons. Of the sample, roughly 9% falls within the top ten clones.

This clonotype was observed at least ten times. No antigen is known for it. No much larger clone is present one base from it, and per-base qualities are unavailable. The V end loses 1 base and the J end loses 4 bases, and a stretch of 11 bases separates them. Reading from cysteine to phenylalanine, the CDR3 counts 15 amino acids. Only the CDR3 DNA is retained, 45 bases long and in frame from the first base. Taken from the germline V gene (reference sequence), the CDR1 and CDR2 loops are SEHNR and FQNEAQ. Here the chain combines TRBV7-9 and TRBJ2-1, with the D segment identity uncertain. The clonotype comes from a woman aged 30 to 39 with alopecia areata. Some clones in this sample may be carry-over from other donors' samples. The input for sequencing was whole blood, taken in connection with sensitization to the hapten diphenylcyclopropenone (DPC). The nucleotide sequence reads as follows: TGTGCCAGCAGCTTAGAGTCCGACTGGTACAATGAGCAGTTCTTC. This sequence encodes CASSLESDWYNEQFF. When the CDR3 is completed using the reference TRBV7-9 and TRBJ2-1 genes on either side, the full variable domain is DTGVSQNPRHKITKRGQNVTFRCDPISEHNRLYWYRQTLGQGPEFLTYFQNEAQLEKSRLLSDRFSAERPKGSFSTLEIQRTEQGDSAMYLCASSLESDWYNEQFFGPGTRLTVL.